This TCR beta chain was identified in a study of response to subunit inactivated influenza vaccine. Findings and caveats of the study: Each seasonal influenza vaccination recruits few new T cells, the authors suggested.

Trimming removed 0 bases from V and 1 base from J, with 16 bases in between. There are 17 residues in the CDR3. The germline V gene encodes CDR1 LGHNA and CDR2 YNFKEQ. TCRdb independently ran MiXCR on the RT-PCR reads; one entry per CDR3 protein. The repertoire holds 500,000 to 600,000 distinct CDR3 sequences, with 10% to 15% as singletons. On this clonotype: The antigen remains unidentified.

This clonotype originated in a man in his forties or fifties who received an inactivated influenza vaccine. The sequencing used PBMCs from blood, collected on the day of vaccination. V is TRBV4-2 and J is TRBJ2-7, with D perhaps matching TRBD1 (6 bases). For the CDR3, the DNA is TGTGCCAGCAGCCAAGATTCGTCCAGGGGCGGATCCTACGAGCAGTACTTC. Translation gives CASSQDSSRGGSYEQYF.